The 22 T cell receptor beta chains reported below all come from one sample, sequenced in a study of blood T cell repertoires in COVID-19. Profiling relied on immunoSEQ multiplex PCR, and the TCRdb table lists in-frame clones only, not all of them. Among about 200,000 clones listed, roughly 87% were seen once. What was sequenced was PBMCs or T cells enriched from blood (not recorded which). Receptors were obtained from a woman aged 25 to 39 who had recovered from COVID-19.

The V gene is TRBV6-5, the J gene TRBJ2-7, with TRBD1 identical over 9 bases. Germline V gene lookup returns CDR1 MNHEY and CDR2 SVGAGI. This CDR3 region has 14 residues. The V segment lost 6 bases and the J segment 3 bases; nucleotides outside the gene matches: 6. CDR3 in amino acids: CASSRPGQGYEQYF. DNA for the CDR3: TGTGCCAGCAGCCGACCGGGACAGGGCTACGAGCAGTACTTC.

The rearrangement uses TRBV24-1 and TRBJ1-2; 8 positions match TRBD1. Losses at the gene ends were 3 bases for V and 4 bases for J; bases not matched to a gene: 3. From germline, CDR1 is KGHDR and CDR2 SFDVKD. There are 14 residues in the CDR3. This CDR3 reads CATSDQDRAYGYTF. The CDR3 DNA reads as TGTGCCACCAGTGATCAGGACAGGGCCTATGGCTACACCTTC.

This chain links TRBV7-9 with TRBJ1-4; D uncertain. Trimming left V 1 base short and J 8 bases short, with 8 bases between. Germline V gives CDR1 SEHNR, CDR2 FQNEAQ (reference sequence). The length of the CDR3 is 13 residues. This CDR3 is CASSLGLPEKLFF. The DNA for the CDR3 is TGTGCCAGCAGCTTAGGACTTCCCGAAAAACTGTTTTTT.

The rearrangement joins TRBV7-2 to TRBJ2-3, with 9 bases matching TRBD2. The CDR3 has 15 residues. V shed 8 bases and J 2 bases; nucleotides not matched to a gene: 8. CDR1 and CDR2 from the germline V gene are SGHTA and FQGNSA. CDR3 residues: CASGSLAGYTDTQYF. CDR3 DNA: TGTGCCAGCGGGTCGCTAGCGGGATACACAGATACGCAGTATTTT.

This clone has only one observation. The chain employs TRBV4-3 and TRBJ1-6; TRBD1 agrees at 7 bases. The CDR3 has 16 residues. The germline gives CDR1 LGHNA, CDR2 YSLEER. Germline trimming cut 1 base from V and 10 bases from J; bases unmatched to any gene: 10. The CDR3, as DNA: TGCGCCAGCAGCCAAGGCCAGGGGGGACCGAGGTCACCCCTCCACTTT. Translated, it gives CASSQGQGGPRSPLHF.

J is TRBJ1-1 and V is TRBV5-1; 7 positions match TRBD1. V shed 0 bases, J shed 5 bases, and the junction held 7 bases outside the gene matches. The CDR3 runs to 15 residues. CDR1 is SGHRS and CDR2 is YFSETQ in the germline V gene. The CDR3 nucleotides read TGCGCCAGCAGCTTGGATTTGGCAGGGGGGACTGAAGCTTTCTTT. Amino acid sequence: CASSLDLAGGTEAFF.

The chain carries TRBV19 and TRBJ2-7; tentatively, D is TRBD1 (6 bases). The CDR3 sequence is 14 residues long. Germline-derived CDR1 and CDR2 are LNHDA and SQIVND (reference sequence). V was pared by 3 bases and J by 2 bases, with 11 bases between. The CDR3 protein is CASSIRAGAYEQYF. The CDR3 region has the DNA TGTGCCAGTAGTATTCGAGCAGGGGCCTACGAGCAGTACTTC.

CDR3 residues: CASRDFSGANVLTF. The DNA for the CDR3 is TGTGCCAGCAGGGACTTCTCTGGGGCCAACGTCCTGACTTTC. The rearrangement links TRBV27 to TRBJ2-6; tentative D call: TRBD2 (5 bases). Germline V gene sequence: CDR1 MNHEY, CDR2 SMNVEV (reference sequence). The V end was cut by 6 bases, the J end by 0 bases, with 6 bases between. This CDR3 contains 14 residues.

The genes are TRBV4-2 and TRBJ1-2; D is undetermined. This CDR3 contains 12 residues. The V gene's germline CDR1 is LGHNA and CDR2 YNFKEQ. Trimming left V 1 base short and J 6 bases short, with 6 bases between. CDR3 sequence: CASSQGTDGYTF. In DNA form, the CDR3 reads TGTGCCAGCAGCCAAGGGACTGATGGCTACACCTTC.

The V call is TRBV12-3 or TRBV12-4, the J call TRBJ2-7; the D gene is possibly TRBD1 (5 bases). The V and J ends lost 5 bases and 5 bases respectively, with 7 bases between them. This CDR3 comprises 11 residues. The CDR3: CASSQGNEQYF. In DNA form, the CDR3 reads TGTGCCAGCAGTCAGGGTAACGAGCAGTACTTC.

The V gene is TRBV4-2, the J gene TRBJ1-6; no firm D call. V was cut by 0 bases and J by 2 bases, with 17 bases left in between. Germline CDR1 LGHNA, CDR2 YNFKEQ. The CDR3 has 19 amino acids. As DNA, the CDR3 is TGTGCCAGCAGCCAAGATTGGGCGGGTTTAGGGACCTATAATTCACCCCTCCACTTT. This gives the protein CASSQDWAGLGTYNSPLHF.

This chain's CDR3 is CASSPGQGAREQYF. The DNA for the CDR3 is TGTGCCAGTAGTCCGGGACAGGGGGCAAGGGAGCAGTACTTC. The chain joins TRBV19 to TRBJ2-7; TRBD1 aligns across 12 bases. The length of the CDR3 is 14 residues. The V segment lost 5 bases and the J segment 7 bases; nucleotides outside the gene matches: 6. Germline CDR1 and CDR2: LNHDA and SQIVND (reference sequence).

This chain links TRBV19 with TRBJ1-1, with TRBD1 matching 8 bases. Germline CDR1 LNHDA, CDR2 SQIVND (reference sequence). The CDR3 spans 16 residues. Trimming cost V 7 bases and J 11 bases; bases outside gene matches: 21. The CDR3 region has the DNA TGTGCCAGTATTCTAGGAAGTTCAGGGGGCGGGTTTAGGGCTTTCTTT. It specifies CASILGSSGGGFRAFF.

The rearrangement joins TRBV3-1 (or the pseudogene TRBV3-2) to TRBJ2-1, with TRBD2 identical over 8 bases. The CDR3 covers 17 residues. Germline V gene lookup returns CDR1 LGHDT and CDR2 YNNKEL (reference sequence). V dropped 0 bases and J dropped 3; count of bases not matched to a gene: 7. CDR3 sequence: CASSQETISGDYNEQFF. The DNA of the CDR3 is TGTGCCAGCAGCCAAGAAACCATTAGCGGGGACTACAATGAGCAGTTCTTC.

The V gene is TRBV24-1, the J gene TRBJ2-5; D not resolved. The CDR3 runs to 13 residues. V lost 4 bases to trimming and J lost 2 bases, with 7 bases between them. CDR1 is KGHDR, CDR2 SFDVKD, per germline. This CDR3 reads CATSDPPQETQYF. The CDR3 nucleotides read TGTGCCACCAGTGACCCCCCGCAAGAGACCCAGTACTTC.

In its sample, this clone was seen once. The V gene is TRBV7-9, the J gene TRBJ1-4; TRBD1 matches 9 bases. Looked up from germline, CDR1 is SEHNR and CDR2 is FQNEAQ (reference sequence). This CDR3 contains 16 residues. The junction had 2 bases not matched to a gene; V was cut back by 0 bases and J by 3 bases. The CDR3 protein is CASSLAGTGSNEKLFF. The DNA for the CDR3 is TGTGCCAGCAGCTTAGCGGGGACAGGGTCTAATGAAAAACTGTTTTTT.

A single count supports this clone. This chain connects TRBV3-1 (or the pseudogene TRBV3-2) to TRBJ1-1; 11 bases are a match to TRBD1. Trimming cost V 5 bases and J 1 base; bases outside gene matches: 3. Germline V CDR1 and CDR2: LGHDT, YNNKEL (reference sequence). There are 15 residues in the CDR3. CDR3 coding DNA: TGTGCCAGCAGCTGGGGACAGGGGGAGAACACTGAAGCTTTCTTT. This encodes CASSWGQGENTEAFF.

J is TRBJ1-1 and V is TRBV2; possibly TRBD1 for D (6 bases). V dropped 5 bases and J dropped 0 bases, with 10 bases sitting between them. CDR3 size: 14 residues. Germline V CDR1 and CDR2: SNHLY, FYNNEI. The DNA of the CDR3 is TGTGCCAGCAGTCACAGGGATATGAACACTGAAGCTTTCTTT. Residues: CASSHRDMNTEAFF.

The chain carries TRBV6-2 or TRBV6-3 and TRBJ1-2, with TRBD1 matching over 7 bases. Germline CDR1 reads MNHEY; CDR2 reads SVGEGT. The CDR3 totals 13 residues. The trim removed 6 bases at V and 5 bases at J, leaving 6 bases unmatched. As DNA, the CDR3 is TGTGCCAGCAGCCAAGCAGGGGGGTATGGCTACACCTTC. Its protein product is CASSQAGGYGYTF.

CDR3 sequence reads: CASKLAGLRTGELFF. The CDR3 DNA sequence: TGTGCCAGCAAACTAGCGGGGTTGAGGACCGGGGAGCTGTTTTTT. The chain is built from TRBV7-2 and TRBJ2-2; TRBD2 matches at 10 bases. There are 15 residues in the CDR3. The germline CDR1 and CDR2 sequences are SGHTA and FQGNSA. Trimming cost V 7 bases and J 5 bases; bases outside gene matches: 7.

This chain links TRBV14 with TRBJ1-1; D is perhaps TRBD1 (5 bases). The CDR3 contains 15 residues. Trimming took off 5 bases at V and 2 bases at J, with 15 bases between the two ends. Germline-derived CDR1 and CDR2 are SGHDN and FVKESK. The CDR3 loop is CASSFLWGGNTEAFF. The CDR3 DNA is TGTGCCAGCAGCTTTCTCTGGGGCGGTAACACTGAAGCTTTCTTT.

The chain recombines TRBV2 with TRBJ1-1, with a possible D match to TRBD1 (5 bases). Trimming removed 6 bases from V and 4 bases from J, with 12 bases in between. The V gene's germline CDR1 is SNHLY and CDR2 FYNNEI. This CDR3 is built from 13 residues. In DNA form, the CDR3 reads TGTGCCAGCAGGGTAGACAGTGCCACTGAAGCTTTCTTT. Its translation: CASRVDSATEAFF. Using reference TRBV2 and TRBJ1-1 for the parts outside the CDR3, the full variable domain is EPEVTQTPSHQVTQMGQEVILRCVPISNHLYFYWYRQILGQKVEFLVSFYNNEISEKSEIFDDQFSVERPDGSNFTLKIRSTKLEDSAMYFCASRVDSATEAFFGQGTRLTVV.